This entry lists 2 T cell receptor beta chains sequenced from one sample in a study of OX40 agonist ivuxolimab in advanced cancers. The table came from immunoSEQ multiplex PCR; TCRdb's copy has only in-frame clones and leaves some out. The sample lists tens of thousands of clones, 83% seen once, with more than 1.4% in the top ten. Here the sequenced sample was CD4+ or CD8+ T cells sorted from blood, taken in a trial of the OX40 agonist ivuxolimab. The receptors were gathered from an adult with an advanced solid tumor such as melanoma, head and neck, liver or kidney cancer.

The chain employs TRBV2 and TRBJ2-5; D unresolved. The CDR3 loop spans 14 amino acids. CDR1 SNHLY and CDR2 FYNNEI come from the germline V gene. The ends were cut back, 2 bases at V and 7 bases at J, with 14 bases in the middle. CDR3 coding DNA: TGTGCCAGCAGTGAACTGTACCTAATCGGGACCCAGTACTTC. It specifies CASSELYLIGTQYF.

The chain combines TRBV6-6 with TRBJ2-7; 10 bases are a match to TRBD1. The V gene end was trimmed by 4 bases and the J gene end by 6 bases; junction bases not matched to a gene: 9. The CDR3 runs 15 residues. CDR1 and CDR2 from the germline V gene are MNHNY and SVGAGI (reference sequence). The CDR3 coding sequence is TGTGCCAGCAGTTCCCCGGGACAGGGGCGGCTCGAGCAGTACTTC. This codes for CASSSPGQGRLEQYF.